This TCR beta chain was identified during a study of T cells in localized non-small cell lung cancer. General study results and limits: T cell clonality was highest in uninvolved adjacent lung, above tumor. A denser population of T cells in blood accompanied longer overall survival.

The CDR3 has 17 residues. In germline, CDR1 is MDHEN, CDR2 SYDVKM. Between the trimmed V and J ends, which lost 5 bases and 0 bases, there was a span of 18 bases. Sequencing was performed with immunoSEQ multiplex PCR; in TCRdb, only in-frame clones are kept and a portion is missing. The sample lists 58,000 or so clones, roughly 90% occurring once. About this clone: Its matching antigen is unknown.

The chain recombines TRBV28 with TRBJ2-3; D is undetermined. Specimen: peripheral blood, collected before any cancer treatment. This TCR was recovered from a woman aged 40 to 75 with stage I lung adenocarcinoma. CDR3 in amino acids: CASSHLIGGASTDTQYF. The CDR3 nucleotides are TGTGCCAGCAGTCACCTTATCGGCGGTGCTAGCACAGATACGCAGTATTTT.